This TCR beta chain was sequenced for a study of blood T cell repertoires in COVID-19. Study-wide background: Italy, Spain and the United States were the sources of the convalescent and acute COVID-19 samples. Nucleic acid was either cDNA or gDNA, and it came from T cells, B-cell-depleted T cells, or PBMCs.

There are 12 residues in the CDR3. Germline loops: CDR1 SEHNR, CDR2 FQNEAQ (reference sequence). Trimming pared 5 bases from V and 5 bases from J, leaving 9 bases between. Source study methods: The assay estimated nucleated cells by amplifying reference gene primers. TCRdb's table, derived via immunoSEQ multiplex PCR, lists solely in-frame clones and lacks some. V, J and clone size are taken as reported in that table, and D and trimming were inferred from the DNA itself. Here the sample spans approximately 230,000 clones, roughly 88% being singletons. This clone showed up just once. The same CDR3 is also encoded by other DNA sequences in this sample.

The chain has TRBV7-9 and TRBJ1-2; weak D call: TRBD1 (5 bases). What was sequenced was peripheral blood. The receptor was isolated from a man older than 75 with acute or convalescent COVID-19. The CDR3 protein is CASSPDSYGYTF. The CDR3 DNA is TGTGCCAGCAGCCCCGACAGTTATGGCTACACCTTC.